A single sample is the source of the 2 T cell receptor beta chains below, sequenced in a study of T cell responses to AZD1222 COVID-19 vaccine. Clones were read by immunoSEQ multiplex PCR, and TCRdb kept only the in-frame ones, dropping some. The sample includes some 110,000 clones, approximately 93% of them seen just once. The starting material was peripheral blood, obtained on day 0 of AZD1222 vaccination. The receptor source for this set is an adult in good health.

J is TRBJ2-2 and V is TRBV7-9, with TRBD2 as a possible D gene (6 bases). V dropped 0 bases and J dropped 4 bases, with 6 bases sitting between them. The CDR3 totals 14 residues. Germline CDR1 is SEHNR and CDR2 is FQNEAQ (reference sequence). CDR3 sequence reads: CASSLAGGTGELFF. CDR3 DNA sequence: TGTGCCAGCAGCTTAGCGGGGGGCACCGGGGAGCTGTTTTTT. The whole variable domain, filled in from reference TRBV7-9 and TRBJ2-2, reads DTGVSQNPRHKITKRGQNVTFRCDPISEHNRLYWYRQTLGQGPEFLTYFQNEAQLEKSRLLSDRFSAERPKGSFSTLEIQRTEQGDSAMYLCASSLAGGTGELFFGEGSRLTVL.

The J gene is TRBJ2-7, the V gene TRBV14, with TRBD2 identical over 7 bases. Trimming cost V 4 bases and J 5 bases; bases outside gene matches: 11. The germline V gene encodes CDR1 SGHDN and CDR2 FVKESK. The CDR3 length is 15 residues. The chain's CDR3 is CASSLLLGGSDEQYF. In nucleotides, the CDR3 is TGTGCCAGCAGCCTCCTCCTGGGCGGGAGTGACGAGCAGTACTTC.